The next 17 T cell receptor beta chains were all read from a single sample in a study of CD8 T cells in ankylosing spondylitis (dated by TCRdb to about 2017). Libraries were made using 5' RACE. Instrument on record: Illumina HiSeq 2500. TCRdb itself trimmed the public reads at Q25 with fastp, ran MiXCR and retained productive beta chains. Each record represents a unique CDR3 protein, reported with the most common genes and DNA among its rows. The sample yields around 320,000 distinct CDR3 sequences; 20% to 25% were counted once. The ten largest clones add up to roughly 4% of the sample. Source material: blood, either unsorted or a sorted T cell fraction (not recorded which). The receptors derive from a female donor with ankylosing spondylitis or in good health (not recorded which).

The chain combines TRBV6-1 with TRBJ1-1; D is unresolved. The CDR3 runs 14 residues. Per the germline V gene, CDR1 is MNHNS and CDR2 is SASEGT. V lost 2 bases, J lost 0 bases, and 7 bases lay in between. The CDR3 coding sequence is TGTGCCAGCAGTGAATTACAGATGAACACTGAAGCTTTCTTT. Translating gives CASSELQMNTEAFF.

The chain recombines TRBV7-2 with TRBJ2-3; 8 bases align to TRBD2. The CDR3 length is 15 residues. V shed 3 bases, J shed 4 bases, and the junction held 6 bases outside the gene matches. Germline assignment: CDR1 SGHTA and CDR2 FQGNSA. In DNA, the CDR3 is TGTGCCAGCAGCTTGGGGGGAGCGGGGGCAGATACGCAGTATTTT. Its protein product is CASSLGGAGADTQYF.

This clonotype was counted a few times. The rearrangement links TRBV24-1 to TRBJ2-1; either TRBD1 or TRBD2 may supply D (5 bases each). V dropped 5 bases and J dropped 7 bases, with 11 bases sitting between them. Per the germline V gene, CDR1 is KGHDR and CDR2 is SFDVKD. The CDR3 runs to 13 residues. The CDR3 nucleotides read TGTGCCACCAGTGGGGGGTTTGGGAATGAGCAGTTCTTC. Translating gives CATSGGFGNEQFF.

The chain is built from TRBV12-3 or TRBV12-4 and TRBJ2-2; D may be TRBD2 (6 bases). The CDR3 has 15 amino acids. Trimming pared 4 bases from V and 4 bases from J, leaving 13 bases between. CDR3 sequence: CASSWTTRPTGELFF. CDR3 in DNA: TGTGCCAGCAGTTGGACTACCCGCCCCACCGGGGAGCTGTTTTTT.

The chain recombines TRBV20-1 with TRBJ2-5; no firm D call. This CDR3 has 13 residues. CDR1 DFQATT and CDR2 SNEGSKA come from the germline V gene (reference sequence). V was trimmed by 6 bases and J by 5 bases, leaving 16 bases between them. The CDR3 spells CSANGRGRETQYF. The CDR3 DNA is TGCAGTGCAAACGGCCGTGGGCGGGAGACCCAGTACTTC.

This clonotype was observed many times. The chain is built from TRBV4-3 and TRBJ2-2; D is unresolved. The germline CDR1 and CDR2 sequences are LGHNA and YSLEER. Trimming stripped 0 bases from V and 6 bases from J, with 11 bases between. CDR3 length: 15 amino acids. CDR3 sequence (DNA): TGCGCCAGCAGCCAAGAAGGGCCTGGGTCCGGGGAGCTGTTTTTT. This codes for CASSQEGPGSGELFF.

This clonotype was picked up a small number of times. The chain joins TRBV10-3 to TRBJ2-6; 9 bases are a match to TRBD1. The CDR3 extends over 16 amino acids. CDR1 is ENHRY and CDR2 is SYGVKD in the germline V gene. The junction had 2 bases not matched to a gene; V was cut back by 5 bases and J by 0 bases. For the CDR3, the DNA is TGTGCCATCAGTACAGGGGGCTACTCTGGGGCCAACGTCCTGACTTTC. It translates to CAISTGGYSGANVLTF.

J is TRBJ1-2 and V is TRBV12-3 or TRBV12-4, with D unclear. V gave up 0 bases and J gave up 6 bases, with 14 bases separating them. The CDR3 is made up of 15 amino acids. CDR3 region: CASSLALRTLNGYTF. DNA for the CDR3: TGTGCCAGCAGTTTAGCGCTAAGGACTTTAAATGGCTACACCTTC.

V gene TRBV6-1 combines with J gene TRBJ1-2, with D perhaps TRBD1 (5 bases). V lost 2 bases and J lost 6, with 13 bases in between. This CDR3 is built from 14 residues. Germline-derived CDR1 and CDR2 are MNHNS and SASEGT. The CDR3 DNA sequence: TGTGCCAGCAGTGAAATCGGGGGTAGGAATGGCTACACCTTC. Its translation: CASSEIGGRNGYTF.

This clonotype occurred a few times. The CDR3 protein is CASSLALGNTEAFF. As DNA, the CDR3 is TGTGCCAGCAGTTTAGCTCTGGGGAACACTGAAGCTTTCTTT. The chain couples TRBV27 to TRBJ1-1; no clear D. The CDR3 length is 14 residues. Germline CDR1 reads MNHEY; CDR2 reads SMNVEV (reference sequence). Trimming pared 2 bases from V and 1 base from J, leaving 8 bases between.

The chain is built from TRBV28 and TRBJ1-3, with D possibly being TRBD1 (5 bases). Looked up from germline, CDR1 is MDHEN and CDR2 is SYDVKM. V was cut by 3 bases and J by 3 bases, with 12 bases left in between. The CDR3 spans 15 residues. This chain's CDR3 is CASSFRWGNGNTIYF. The CDR3 DNA sequence: TGTGCCAGCAGTTTTCGTTGGGGGAATGGAAACACCATATATTTT. Drawing the rest from reference TRBV28 and TRBJ1-3, the complete variable domain is DVKVTQSSRYLVKRTGEKVFLECVQDMDHENMFWYRQDPGLGLRLIYFSYDVKMKEKGDIPEGYSVSREKKERFSLILESASTNQTSMYLCASSFRWGNGNTIYFGEGSWLTVV.

A few counts support this clonotype. The V gene is TRBV19, the J gene TRBJ1-2; the D is unclear. CDR1 is LNHDA and CDR2 is SQIVND in the germline V gene (reference sequence). V shed 3 bases and J shed 1 base, with 9 bases lying between them. CDR3 length: 14 amino acids. CDR3 amino acids: CASSILGLNYGYTF. DNA of the CDR3: TGTGCCAGTAGTATTTTGGGTCTTAACTATGGCTACACCTTC.

Relative to its sample, this clonotype is medium-sized. The chain employs TRBV12-3 or TRBV12-4 and TRBJ1-4; unclear D gene. The CDR3 contains 12 residues. V gave up 8 bases and J gave up 7 bases, with 11 bases separating them. The CDR3 DNA reads TGTGCCAGCCGGCGGATGGGTGAAAAACTGTTTTTT. Encoded protein: CASRRMGEKLFF.

This clonotype has more than one count but fewer than ten. This rearrangement joins TRBV7-9 to TRBJ2-3; D remains ambiguous. Trimming stripped 4 bases from V and 3 bases from J, with 17 bases between. The CDR3 sequence is 16 residues long. Germline assignment: CDR1 SEHNR and CDR2 FQNEAQ (reference sequence). The CDR3 region has the DNA TGTGCCAGCAGCTCACGCCCGTTGAGGAGAACAGATACGCAGTATTTT. Translated: CASSSRPLRRTDTQYF.

The rearrangement links TRBV12-3 or TRBV12-4 to TRBJ2-3; 8 bases align to TRBD2. The CDR3 covers 13 residues. V shed 5 bases and J 3 bases; nucleotides not matched to a gene: 1. The CDR3 is CASSQRETDTQYF. DNA of the CDR3: TGTGCCAGCAGTCAGCGGGAGACAGATACGCAGTATTTT.

This clonotype was picked up a small number of times. V and J are TRBV14 and TRBJ2-7; TRBD2 might be the D (6 bases). Trimming cost V 4 bases and J 2 bases, with 12 bases left between them. Germline V lookup: CDR1 SGHDN, CDR2 FVKESK. The CDR3 is 14 residues long. The CDR3 coding sequence is TGTGCCAGCAGCCCGAGGAGGGAAACCTACGAGCAGTACTTC. Translating it yields CASSPRRETYEQYF.

The sample holds many counts of this clonotype. The gene calls are TRBV12-3 or TRBV12-4 and TRBJ2-7; 8 nucleotides align to TRBD1. The CDR3 consists of 14 residues. Germline trimming cut 6 bases from V and 7 bases from J; bases unmatched to any gene: 11. The CDR3 DNA reads as TGTGCCAGCAGCCCGGACAGGGCCCTCGGGGAGCAGTACTTC. Amino acids: CASSPDRALGEQYF.